Listed below are T cell receptor beta chains from one sample, sequenced in a study of T cells in Graves' hyperthyroidism and ophthalmopathy. MiXCR was run by TCRdb on the multiplex PCR reads, yielding one entry per CDR3 protein. The table lists 300,000 to 450,000 distinct CDR3 sequences, about 14% of them singletons. Sequenced input: blood. The receptor source for this set is a woman in her thirties with Graves' ophthalmopathy. Each CDR3 is given with its conserved first and last residue. The D gene is left open where the match is weak. The size of a clone is reported for some rows only, either as once, few or many, or as a class for expanded clones.

TRBD2	NA	14	TRBV6-1	TRBJ2-5	CASSRTSGGETQYF	TGTGCCAGCAGCCGTACTAGCGGGGGAGAGACCCAGTACTTC
NA	many	15	TRBV11-2	TRBJ2-5	CASSLEGEKQETQYF	TGTGCCAGCAGCTTAGAAGGAGAAAAACAAGAGACCCAGTACTTC
TRBD1	NA	15	TRBV20-1	TRBJ2-1	CSARDPGTAYSEQFF	TGCAGTGCTAGAGATCCCGGGACAGCTTACAGTGAGCAGTTCTTC
NA	many	18	TRBV15	TRBJ2-7	CATSRSLVRGADSYEQYF	TGTGCCACCAGCAGATCCCTAGTGCGAGGGGCCGACTCCTACGAGCAGTACTTC
TRBD1	NA	16	TRBV2	TRBJ1-4	CASSETGGAANEKLFF	TGTGCCAGCAGTGAAACAGGGGGCGCAGCTAATGAAAAACTGTTTTTT
NA	NA	13	TRBV6-5	TRBJ1-2	CASSYSRGFGYTF	TGTGCCAGCAGTTACTCGCGAGGTTTCGGCTACACCTTC
NA	few	14	TRBV7-7	TRBJ2-2	CASSHSRTSGELFF	TGTGCTAGCAGCCACTCCAGGACATCCGGGGAGCTGTTTTTT
NA	many	14	TRBV5-5	TRBJ2-5	CASSLPRPWETQYF	TGTGCCAGCAGCTTGCCCCGGCCCTGGGAGACCCAGTACTTC
NA	NA	14	TRBV11-2	TRBJ2-1	CANSSRDRSNERFF	TGTGCCAACAGCAGCCGGGACCGGTCGAATGAGCGGTTCTTC
NA	NA	14	TRBV9	TRBJ1-2	CASTVGEDNYGYTF	TGTGCCAGCACCGTGGGGGAAGATAACTATGGCTACACCTTC
NA	many	15	TRBV7-2	TRBJ1-5	CASSLASGENQPQHF	TGTGCCAGCAGCTTAGCATCGGGGGAGAATCAGCCCCAGCATTTT
NA	many	12	TRBV6-1	TRBJ2-7	CASSEIRYEQYF	TGTGCCAGCAGTGAAATTCGATACGAGCAGTACTTC
NA	many	13	TRBV7-9	TRBJ1-1	CASIGLSGTEAFF	TGTGCCAGCATCGGGTTGAGTGGTACTGAAGCTTTCTTT